These 21 T cell receptor beta chains were all obtained from the same sample, sequenced in a study of cytomegalovirus exposure and HLA in healthy donors. The primer mix had 60 Vbeta and 13 Jbeta primers. The repertoire was sequenced with immunoSEQ multiplex PCR; TCRdb's copy has only in-frame clones and lacks some. The table lists 120,000 or so clones, about three quarters of them singletons, with just over 1% in the top ten. The sequenced material came from PBMCs. Source of these receptors: a human donor in good health.

The chain links TRBV25-1 to TRBJ2-7; no clear D gene. The CDR3 length is 12 residues. In germline, CDR1 is MGHDK, CDR2 SYGVNS. Trimming pared 4 bases from V and 2 bases from J, leaving 6 bases between. CDR3 sequence: CASSGAAYEQYF. The DNA for the CDR3 is TGTGCCAGCAGTGGGGCTGCCTACGAGCAGTACTTC.

The chain recombines TRBV9 with TRBJ2-1, with TRBD2 as a possible D gene (6 bases). Germline V gene lookup returns CDR1 SGDLS and CDR2 YYNGEE. Between the trimmed V and J ends, which lost 7 bases and 4 bases, there was a span of 15 bases. CDR3 size: 14 residues. CDR3 loop: CASGRGTSYNEQFF. CDR3 DNA sequence: TGTGCCAGCGGGCGGGGAACTTCATACAATGAGCAGTTCTTC.

This sequence joins TRBV28 and TRBJ1-1, with D possibly being TRBD1 (6 bases). Germline V gene sequence: CDR1 MDHEN, CDR2 SYDVKM. CDR3 length: 14 residues. Trimming cost V 7 bases and J 4 bases, with 16 bases left between them. DNA of the CDR3: TGTGCCAGCACCCTTAGGGGGTATCTCACTGAAGCTTTCTTT. Translation: CASTLRGYLTEAFF.

The gene calls are TRBV9 and TRBJ2-1, with 12 bases lining up with TRBD2. The junction had 4 bases not matched to a gene; V was cut back by 3 bases and J by 3 bases. The CDR3 loop spans 16 amino acids. Germline CDR1 reads SGDLS; CDR2 reads YYNGEE. DNA of the CDR3: TGTGCCAGCAGCGACGGGACTAGCGGGCTCTACAATGAGCAGTTCTTC. Residues: CASSDGTSGLYNEQFF.

The chain is built from TRBV28 and TRBJ1-3; no clear D. Germline V gene sequence: CDR1 MDHEN, CDR2 SYDVKM. CDR3 length equals 15 residues. V lost 1 base to trimming and J lost 3 bases, with 10 bases between them. The CDR3: CASSLYEGVGNTIYF. The CDR3 DNA is TGTGCCAGCAGTTTATACGAGGGCGTTGGAAACACCATATATTTT.

The V gene is TRBV12-1, the J gene TRBJ2-1; TRBD1 is taken as the D call from the table, unchecked against the DNA. TRBV12-1 is annotated as a pseudogene. The CDR3 is 14 residues long. CDR3 in amino acids: CARIPGQGDNEQFF. Here the CDR3 DNA reads TGTGCCAGGATTCCGGGACAGGGGGACAATGAGCAGTTCTTC.

V is TRBV7-8 and J is TRBJ1-4, with 7 bases fitting TRBD1. The trim removed 5 bases at V and 7 bases at J, leaving 19 bases unmatched. The CDR3 is 18 residues long. CDR1 is SGHVS and CDR2 is FQNEAQ in the germline V gene. The CDR3 reads CASSTRTGSIGAIEKLFF. DNA for the CDR3: TGTGCCAGCAGCACCCGGACAGGATCAATCGGAGCCATTGAAAAACTGTTTTTT.

The chain links TRBV7-9 to TRBJ1-2; a weak D match, TRBD1 (5 bases). The CDR3 spans 14 residues. CDR1 is SEHNR, CDR2 FQNEAQ, per germline (reference sequence). The ends were cut back, 4 bases at V and 4 bases at J, with 13 bases in the middle. The CDR3 spells CASSSSAGGYGYTF. DNA for the CDR3: TGTGCCAGCAGCTCCTCGGCGGGGGGCTATGGCTACACCTTC.

V and J are TRBV21-1 and TRBJ1-3; TRBD1 reflects the table's D call only, with no check against the DNA. TRBV21-1 is noted as a pseudogene. There are 16 residues in the CDR3. Here the CDR3 DNA reads TGTGCCAGCAGGAAGGGACAACTCGTCTCTGGAAACACCATATATTTT. This translates into CASRKGQLVSGNTIYF.

This chain joins TRBV5-1 and TRBJ2-7, with D perhaps matching TRBD2 (6 bases). Trimming removed 4 bases from V and 3 bases from J, with 17 bases in between. Per germline, CDR1 SGHRS and CDR2 YFSETQ. The CDR3 contains 15 residues. The CDR3 sequence is CASSLVGGPLYEQYF. The CDR3 bases are TGCGCCAGCAGCCTAGTGGGGGGACCCCTCTACGAGCAGTACTTC.

This chain links TRBV5-1 with TRBJ1-1; 10 bases fit TRBD1. The CDR3 has 16 amino acids. CDR1 is SGHRS, CDR2 YFSETQ, per germline. The V gene end was trimmed by 2 bases and the J gene end by 7 bases; junction bases not matched to a gene: 11. CDR3 sequence: CASSFGVGTGVIEAFF. CDR3 DNA sequence: TGCGCCAGCAGCTTCGGGGTGGGGACAGGGGTAATTGAAGCTTTCTTT. Looking up the rest from reference TRBV5-1 and TRBJ1-1 gives the full variable domain: KAGVTQTPRYLIKTRGQQVTLSCSPISGHRSVSWYQQTPGQGLQFLFEYFSETQRNKGNFPGRFSGRQFSNSRSEMNVSTLELGDSALYLCASSFGVGTGVIEAFFGQGTRLTVV.

The chain links TRBV7-6 to TRBJ1-2; 8 bases align to TRBD1. Germline V gene lookup returns CDR1 SGHVS and CDR2 FNYEAQ. This CDR3 has 14 residues. V trimming: 5 bases; J trimming: 4 bases; junction bases outside the gene matches: 6. The CDR3 loop reads CASSISGTGYGYTF. As DNA, the CDR3 is TGTGCCAGCAGCATTTCCGGGACAGGCTATGGCTACACCTTC. The full variable domain, completed using reference TRBV7-6 and TRBJ1-2, is GAGVSQSPRYKVTKRGQDVALRCDPISGHVSLYWYRQALGQGPEFLTYFNYEAQQDKSGLPNDRFSAERPEGSISTLTIQRTEQRDSAMYRCASSISGTGYGYTFGSGTRLTVV.

The V call is TRBV11-2, the J call TRBJ1-2; 9 nucleotides agree with TRBD1. Germline trimming cut 5 bases from V and 7 bases from J; bases unmatched to any gene: 11. From germline, CDR1 is SGHAT and CDR2 FQNNGV. This CDR3 has 15 residues. In DNA form, the CDR3 reads TGTGCCAGCAGCCATTACGCCGGGACAGGGACTGGCTACACCTTC. Its translation is CASSHYAGTGTGYTF.

This clone was seen a few times. The rearrangement links TRBV7-6 to TRBJ1-1, with 9 nucleotides matching TRBD1. There are 13 residues in the CDR3. V gave up 5 bases and J gave up 5 bases; unmatched junction bases: 3. Germline V CDR1 and CDR2: SGHVS, FNYEAQ. The CDR3 DNA reads TGTGCCAGCAGCCCAGGACAGGGGACTGAAGCTTTCTTT. Amino acid sequence: CASSPGQGTEAFF.

This clone was detected only a few times. The genes are TRBV4-1 and TRBJ2-1; possibly TRBD2 for D (5 bases). Germline V gives CDR1 MGHRA, CDR2 YSYEKL. Trimming left V 9 bases short and J 2 bases short, with 11 bases between. The CDR3 runs 13 residues. The chain's CDR3 is CASAGSTYNEQFF. Here the CDR3 DNA reads TGCGCCAGTGCGGGTTCTACCTACAATGAGCAGTTCTTC.

This CDR3 reads CASSPGEGTQYF. In nucleotides, the CDR3 is TGCGCCAGCAGCCCTGGAGAAGGAACCCAGTACTTC. This chain uses TRBV5-1 with TRBJ2-5; D is uncertain. The V end lost 4 bases, the J end lost 8 bases, and 12 bases lay between the germline ends. There are 12 residues in the CDR3. Germline lookup yields CDR1 SGHRS and CDR2 YFSETQ.

The V and J genes are TRBV9 and TRBJ2-3; possibly TRBD2 for D (7 bases). Trimming took off 2 bases at V and 2 bases at J, with 12 bases between the two ends. Germline V gene sequence: CDR1 SGDLS, CDR2 YYNGEE. The CDR3 runs 15 residues. The chain's CDR3 is CASSVGGGATDTQYF. The CDR3 nucleotides read TGTGCCAGCAGCGTCGGTGGGGGGGCCACAGATACGCAGTATTTT.

The chain carries TRBV18 and TRBJ2-7; 7 bases are shared with TRBD1. The CDR3 length is 14 residues. Germline values: CDR1 KGHSH, CDR2 LQKENI. V lost 2 bases, J lost 2 bases, and 3 bases stayed unmatched. The DNA of the CDR3 is TGTGCCAGCTCACCAGGGGACAGTCCCTACGAGCAGTACTTC. This translates into CASSPGDSPYEQYF.

This clone was seen just once. V gene TRBV29-1 combines with J gene TRBJ1-6, with D unclear. Trimming removed 4 bases at V and 6 bases at J, with 7 bases between. CDR3 length equals 12 residues. Germline assignment: CDR1 SQVTM and CDR2 ANQGSEA. The CDR3 nucleotides read TGCAGCGTTGCGGACTTTAATTCACCCCTCCACTTT. Amino acid sequence: CSVADFNSPLHF. The complete variable domain, with remaining parts taken from reference TRBV29-1 and TRBJ1-6, reads SAVISQKPSRDICQRGTSLTIQCQVDSQVTMMFWYRQQPGQSLTLIATANQGSEATYESGFVIDKFPISRPNLTFSTLTVSNMSPEDSSIYLCSVADFNSPLHFGNGTRLTVT.

This clone occurred a few times. The chain carries TRBV19 and TRBJ1-4; no definite D call. CDR1 and CDR2 (germline): LNHDA, SQIVND (reference sequence). V lost 5 bases and J 2 bases, leaving 12 bases between the germline ends. CDR3 size: 15 residues. CDR3 DNA sequence: TGTGCCAGTAGTCCCCAAGCAGGCACTAATGAAAAACTGTTTTTT. Translation gives CASSPQAGTNEKLFF.

The chain joins TRBV7-3 to TRBJ2-6; D is uncertain. The CDR3 covers 15 residues. The germline gives CDR1 SGHTA, CDR2 FQGTGA. Trimming took 2 bases from V and 0 from J, leaving 5 bases between them. CDR3 sequence (DNA): TGTGCCAGCAGCTTAGAGGTCTCTGGGGCCAACGTCCTGACTTTC. It translates to CASSLEVSGANVLTF. The variable domain in full, with the rest retrieved from reference TRBV7-3 and TRBJ2-6, is GAGVSQTPSNKVTEKGKYVELRCDPISGHTALYWYRQSLGQGPEFLIYFQGTGAADDSGLPNDRFFAVRPEGSVSTLKIQRTERGDSAVYLCASSLEVSGANVLTFGAGSRLTVL.